These 18 T cell receptor beta chains originate from one sample sequenced in a study of shared clonotypes between healthy human individuals. The data were produced by immunoSEQ multiplex PCR, yet TCRdb's version contains in-frame clones alone and is incomplete. The sample lists under 1,900,000 clones, 97% to 99% occurring once. The sample comprised naive CD4+ T cells sorted from blood. Subset noted: CD45RA+ positively selected. These receptors all stem from a man between 25 and 39 years old in good health.

The CDR3 nucleotides read TGCGCCAGCAGGACTCTCCCGGCCTCCTACAATGAGCAGTTCTTC. This sequence encodes CASRTLPASYNEQFF. This rearrangement joins TRBV5-1 to TRBJ2-1, with D unresolved. Trimming left V 5 bases short and J 0 bases short, with 12 bases between. Germline CDR1 is SGHRS and CDR2 is YFSETQ. CDR3 length: 15 amino acids. Full variable domain (missing parts from reference TRBV5-1 and TRBJ2-1): KAGVTQTPRYLIKTRGQQVTLSCSPISGHRSVSWYQQTPGQGLQFLFEYFSETQRNKGNFPGRFSGRQFSNSRSEMNVSTLELGDSALYLCASRTLPASYNEQFFGPGTRLTVL.

The rearrangement joins TRBV28 to TRBJ2-7; possible D gene TRBD1, 5 bases. V was shortened by 5 bases and J by 4 bases, with 9 bases between the two germline ends. Germline CDR1 and CDR2: MDHEN and SYDVKM. This CDR3 is 12 amino acids long. The CDR3 sequence is CASSPQEYEQYF. The CDR3 nucleotides read TGTGCCAGCAGTCCACAGGAATACGAGCAGTACTTC.

The rearrangement links TRBV14 to TRBJ2-3; D is unresolved. The CDR3 runs to 13 residues. The V gene's germline CDR1 is SGHDN and CDR2 FVKESK. V was clipped by 3 bases and J by 4 bases, with 8 bases between them. CDR3 protein: CASSHHPADTQYF. DNA for the CDR3: TGTGCCAGCAGCCACCATCCTGCAGATACGCAGTATTTT.

The rearrangement uses TRBV28 and TRBJ2-3; D might be TRBD1 (6 bases). This CDR3 has 15 residues. Germline lookup yields CDR1 MDHEN and CDR2 SYDVKM. Trimming cost V 3 bases and J 2 bases, with 12 bases left between them. The chain's CDR3 is CASSLAGAATDTQYF. In DNA, the CDR3 is TGTGCCAGCAGTTTGGCAGGGGCGGCCACAGATACGCAGTATTTT.

This chain joins TRBV9 and TRBJ1-3; D uncertain. V lost 7 bases and J 4 bases, leaving 9 bases between the germline ends. The germline gives CDR1 SGDLS, CDR2 YYNGEE. This CDR3 is 12 amino acids long. The CDR3 sequence is CASRAEGNTIYF. The CDR3 bases are TGTGCCAGCCGGGCAGAGGGAAACACCATATATTTT.

The rearrangement links TRBV7-8 to TRBJ1-5; D perhaps matches TRBD1 (6 bases). The CDR3 sequence is 17 residues long. CDR1 is SGHVS, CDR2 FQNEAQ, per germline. The V end was cut by 5 bases, the J end by 5 bases, with 22 bases between. The CDR3 sequence is CASSRRVGGMVDQPQHF. CDR3 bases: TGTGCCAGCAGCCGGCGCGTCGGGGGCATGGTGGATCAGCCCCAGCATTTT.

The CDR3 sequence is CASSLTSGMGEQYF. As DNA, the CDR3 is TGTGCCAGCAGCTTGACTAGCGGGATGGGGGAGCAGTACTTC. The chain has TRBV5-4 and TRBJ2-7; 10 bases are shared with TRBD2. CDR1 is SGHNT and CDR2 is YYREEE in the germline V gene (reference sequence). The trim removed 1 base at V and 7 bases at J, leaving 5 bases unmatched. This CDR3 spans 14 amino acids.

This clone has only one observation. The V gene is TRBV27, the J gene TRBJ2-2; D gene unclear. Trimming took off 8 bases at V and 8 bases at J, with 9 bases between the two ends. The CDR3 runs to 11 residues. Per the germline V gene, CDR1 is MNHEY and CDR2 is SMNVEV (reference sequence). CDR3 region: CASRQRGELFF. CDR3 nucleotide sequence: TGTGCCAGCCGACAACGGGGGGAGCTGTTTTTT.

The rearrangement uses TRBV5-4 and TRBJ1-2, with 8 bases matching TRBD1. Losses at the gene ends were 4 bases for V and 6 bases for J; bases not matched to a gene: 8. The CDR3 contains 14 residues. Per germline, CDR1 SGHNT and CDR2 YYREEE (reference sequence). The CDR3: CASSSGQGIDGYTF. The DNA of the CDR3 is TGTGCCAGCAGCAGCGGACAGGGTATCGATGGCTACACCTTC.

The genes are TRBV7-8 and TRBJ2-4, with 11 bases fitting TRBD2. The germline CDR1 and CDR2 sequences are SGHVS and FQNEAQ. The CDR3 spans 17 residues. Trimming removed 4 bases from V and 0 bases from J; junction bases left unmatched: 5. CDR3 coding DNA: TGTGCCAGCAGCTCGACTAGCGGGGAACTAGCCAAAAACATTCAGTACTTC. Its translation is CASSSTSGELAKNIQYF. Filled out from reference TRBV7-8 and TRBJ2-4, the complete variable domain reads GAGVSQSPRYKVAKRGQDVALRCDPISGHVSLFWYQQALGQGPEFLTYFQNEAQLDKSGLPSDRFFAERPEGSVSTLKIQRTQQEDSAVYLCASSSTSGELAKNIQYFGAGTRLSVL.

CDR3 loop: CATSGPTGELFF. DNA of the CDR3: TGTGCCACCTCAGGGCCCACCGGGGAGCTGTTTTTT. The chain joins TRBV28 to TRBJ2-2, with D maybe TRBD1 (5 bases). Trimming removed 10 bases from V and 4 bases from J, with 10 bases in between. CDR1 and CDR2 from the germline V gene are MDHEN and SYDVKM. The CDR3 spans 12 residues. Drawing the rest from reference TRBV28 and TRBJ2-2, the complete variable domain is DVKVTQSSRYLVKRTGEKVFLECVQDMDHENMFWYRQDPGLGLRLIYFSYDVKMKEKGDIPEGYSVSREKKERFSLILESASTNQTSMYLCATSGPTGELFFGEGSRLTVL.

The chain carries TRBV7-9 and TRBJ2-5; D ambiguous. CDR1 is SEHNR, CDR2 FQNEAQ, per germline (reference sequence). The CDR3 length is 13 residues. V shed 1 base and J shed 1 base, with 4 bases lying between them. As DNA, the CDR3 is TGTGCCAGCAGCTTAGTCACCCAAGAGACCCAGTACTTC. This codes for CASSLVTQETQYF.

The chain carries TRBV27 and TRBJ2-3; 7 bases align to TRBD2. Germline V gene data show CDR1 as MNHEY and CDR2 as SMNVEV (reference sequence). The CDR3 sequence is 15 residues long. V was pared by 6 bases and J by 0 bases, with 6 bases of the junction left unmatched. This CDR3 reads CASRRSGVSTDTQYF. The CDR3 DNA follows: TGTGCCAGCAGACGGAGCGGGGTCAGCACAGATACGCAGTATTTT.

The chain uses TRBV13 and TRBJ1-4, with 9 positions matching TRBD1. V lost 6 bases, J lost 8 bases, and 16 bases stayed unmatched. Germline CDR1 and CDR2: PRHDT and FYEKMQ (reference sequence). The length of the CDR3 is 17 residues. CDR3 sequence: CASSTKGPGQGIEKLFF. The DNA of the CDR3 is TGTGCCAGCAGTACGAAAGGGCCGGGACAGGGTATAGAAAAACTGTTTTTT.

The rearrangement joins TRBV19 to TRBJ2-5, with 8 positions matching TRBD1. The length of the CDR3 is 16 residues. V was pared by 1 base and J by 5 bases, with 9 bases of the junction left unmatched. Germline-derived CDR1 and CDR2 are LNHDA and SQIVND (reference sequence). The CDR3: CASSIGFTGGQETQYF. In DNA form, the CDR3 reads TGTGCCAGTAGTATAGGGTTTACAGGGGGTCAGGAGACCCAGTACTTC.

The rearrangement joins TRBV30 to TRBJ2-5; D uncertain. The germline CDR1 and CDR2 sequences are GTSNPN and SVGIG (reference sequence). V was cut by 0 bases and J by 1 base, with 6 bases left in between. The CDR3 spans 13 residues. The CDR3 DNA follows: TGTGCCTGGAGTGTTGTGATCCAAGAGACCCAGTACTTC. Residues: CAWSVVIQETQYF. The full variable domain, in which reference TRBV30 and TRBJ2-5 provide the parts outside the CDR3, is SQTIHQWPATLVQPVGSPLSLECTVEGTSNPNLYWYRQAAGRGLQLLFYSVGIGQISSEVPQNLSASRPQDRQFILSSKKLLLSDSGFYLCAWSVVIQETQYFGPGTRLLVL.

The genes are TRBV9 and TRBJ2-7; TRBD2 aligns across 12 bases. Trimming removed 4 bases from V and 2 bases from J; junction bases left unmatched: 10. The germline CDR1 and CDR2 sequences are SGDLS and YYNGEE. The CDR3 is made up of 17 amino acids. CDR3 sequence reads: CASSRGLAGQVPYEQYF. The CDR3 DNA reads TGTGCCAGCAGCCGCGGACTAGCGGGACAGGTTCCCTACGAGCAGTACTTC.

The rearrangement joins TRBV28 to TRBJ1-2; 10 bases are shared with TRBD1. The CDR3 has 16 amino acids. V lost 0 bases, J lost 0 bases, and 1 base stayed unmatched. Germline V gene data show CDR1 as MDHEN and CDR2 as SYDVKM. In nucleotides, the CDR3 is TGTGCCAGCAGTTTATGGGGACAGGGGACTAACTATGGCTACACCTTC. It is translated as CASSLWGQGTNYGYTF.